Listed below are T cell receptor beta chains from one sample, sequenced in a study of somatic mutations in cytotoxic T cells in rheumatoid arthritis. TCRdb's copy holds only in-frame clones and misses some; the assay was immunoSEQ multiplex PCR. The sample has roughly 16,000 clones, about three quarters seen once. Sequenced sample: CD8+ T cells sorted from blood. These receptors were taken from an adult with rheumatoid arthritis. Both conserved end residues are part of each CDR3. The order of the fields is J gene, D gene, clone size, V gene, CDR3 protein, CDR3 DNA. A D gene is named only where the DNA matches it firmly. A row's size may be missing; if present it is once, few, many or a size class.

j_call: TRBJ2-5
d_call: TRBD2
clone_size: NA
v_call: TRBV2
cdr3_aa: CASSTLAGGSVTETQYF
cdr3_nt: TGTGCCAGCAGTACACTAGCGGGGGGATCTGTAACAGAGACCCAGTACTTC

j_call: TRBJ2-3
d_call: TRBD1
clone_size: NA
v_call: TRBV6-1
cdr3_aa: CASSRGQGVTDTQYF
cdr3_nt: TGTGCCAGCAGCCGGGGACAGGGGGTGACAGATACGCAGTATTTT

j_call: TRBJ2-1
d_call: TRBD2
clone_size: NA
v_call: TRBV5-1
cdr3_aa: CASSTSGANNEQFF
cdr3_nt: TGCGCCAGCTCAACTAGCGGGGCTAACAATGAGCAGTTCTTC

j_call: TRBJ1-1
d_call: TRBD1
clone_size: NA
v_call: TRBV27
cdr3_aa: CASSLSPGGDPNTEAFF
cdr3_nt: TGTGCCAGCAGTTTATCCCCAGGGGGAGACCCGAACACTGAAGCTTTCTTT

j_call: TRBJ2-7
d_call: NA
clone_size: few
v_call: TRBV30
cdr3_aa: CAWSSGHNYEQYF
cdr3_nt: TGTGCCTGGAGTTCTGGACACAACTACGAGCAGTACTTC

j_call: TRBJ2-1
d_call: NA
clone_size: NA
v_call: TRBV7-9
cdr3_aa: CASSYASSYNEQFF
cdr3_nt: TGTGCCAGCAGCTATGCTAGCTCCTACAATGAGCAGTTCTTC

j_call: TRBJ2-3
d_call: NA
clone_size: NA
v_call: TRBV10-3
cdr3_aa: CATAGASSGDTQYF
cdr3_nt: TGTGCCACCGCGGGGGCCTCCAGTGGGGATACGCAGTATTTT

j_call: TRBJ2-7
d_call: TRBD2
clone_size: NA
v_call: TRBV4-2
cdr3_aa: CASSQEGLAGVYEQYF
cdr3_nt: TGTGCCAGCAGCCAAGAGGGACTAGCGGGGGTCTACGAGCAGTACTTC

j_call: TRBJ2-5
d_call: NA
clone_size: NA
v_call: TRBV5-6
cdr3_aa: CASSLGGGETQYF
cdr3_nt: TGTGCCAGCAGCTTAGGGGGGGGAGAGACCCAGTACTTC

j_call: TRBJ1-1
d_call: NA
clone_size: NA
v_call: TRBV11-3
cdr3_aa: CASSPGTANTEAFF
cdr3_nt: TGTGCCAGCAGCCCCGGGACGGCGAACACTGAAGCTTTCTTT

j_call: TRBJ2-7
d_call: TRBD1
clone_size: few
v_call: TRBV27
cdr3_aa: CASRPKGQSYEQYF
cdr3_nt: TGTGCCAGCAGGCCAAAGGGACAGTCCTACGAGCAGTACTTC

j_call: TRBJ2-1
d_call: NA
clone_size: NA
v_call: TRBV6-5
cdr3_aa: CASSAAYNEQFF
cdr3_nt: TGTGCCAGCAGTGCCGCGTACAATGAGCAGTTCTTC

j_call: TRBJ1-5
d_call: TRBD1
clone_size: once
v_call: TRBV18
cdr3_aa: CASSLDRDYQPQHF
cdr3_nt: TGTGCCAGCTCACTTGACAGGGATTATCAGCCCCAGCATTTT

j_call: TRBJ1-3
d_call: NA
clone_size: NA
v_call: TRBV11-2
cdr3_aa: CASSFRMARQRGNTIYF
cdr3_nt: TGTGCCAGCAGCTTTAGGATGGCCCGCCAAAGGGGAAACACCATATATTTT

j_call: TRBJ1-1
d_call: NA
clone_size: NA
v_call: TRBV21-1
cdr3_aa: CASSKYFYPEGTATEAFF
cdr3_nt: TGTGCCAGCAGCAAATACTTCTACCCGGAGGGGACAGCCACTGAAGCTTTCTTT

j_call: TRBJ2-7
d_call: NA
clone_size: NA
v_call: TRBV7-6
cdr3_aa: CASSPSEGWEQYF
cdr3_nt: TGTGCCAGCAGCCCCTCCGAGGGCTGGGAGCAGTACTTC

j_call: TRBJ1-1
d_call: NA
clone_size: NA
v_call: TRBV29-1
cdr3_aa: CSVKQVTNTEAFF
cdr3_nt: TGCAGCGTTAAACAGGTCACGAACACTGAAGCTTTCTTT

j_call: TRBJ2-3
d_call: NA
clone_size: NA
v_call: TRBV7-9
cdr3_aa: CASSLVGSIKDTQYF
cdr3_nt: TGTGCCAGCAGCTTAGTGGGCTCAATTAAGGATACGCAGTATTTT

j_call: TRBJ2-7
d_call: NA
clone_size: few
v_call: TRBV4-2
cdr3_aa: CASSQASGDEQYF
cdr3_nt: TGTGCCAGCAGCCAAGCTAGTGGGGACGAGCAGTACTTC

j_call: TRBJ2-2
d_call: NA
clone_size: NA
v_call: TRBV9
cdr3_aa: CASSGGRGLAGELFF
cdr3_nt: TGTGCCAGCAGCGGGGGTCGGGGCTTGGCCGGGGAGCTGTTTTTT

j_call: TRBJ1-3
d_call: NA
clone_size: few
v_call: TRBV4-2
cdr3_aa: CASSQDPGDSGNTIYF
cdr3_nt: TGTGCCAGCAGCCAAGATCCAGGGGACTCTGGAAACACCATATATTTT

j_call: TRBJ1-4
d_call: NA
clone_size: NA
v_call: TRBV6-6
cdr3_aa: CASSHLKREKLFF
cdr3_nt: TGTGCCAGCAGTCACCTAAAGAGGGAAAAACTGTTTTTT

j_call: TRBJ1-1
d_call: NA
clone_size: NA
v_call: TRBV2
cdr3_aa: CARKRPDGEAFF
cdr3_nt: TGTGCCAGGAAAAGACCGGACGGTGAAGCTTTCTTT

j_call: TRBJ2-1
d_call: NA
clone_size: NA
v_call: TRBV6-6
cdr3_aa: CASSYLTGNNEQFF
cdr3_nt: TGTGCCAGCAGTTACTTGACGGGAAACAATGAGCAGTTCTTC

j_call: TRBJ1-5
d_call: NA
clone_size: NA
v_call: TRBV4-1
cdr3_aa: CASSPLWQAGQPQHF
cdr3_nt: TGCGCCAGCAGCCCCCTTTGGCAGGCGGGTCAGCCCCAGCATTTT

j_call: TRBJ2-1
d_call: NA
clone_size: NA
v_call: TRBV7-7
cdr3_aa: CASSLSPSNEQFF
cdr3_nt: TGTGCCAGCAGCTTATCTCCCTCGAATGAGCAGTTCTTC

j_call: TRBJ1-2
d_call: NA
clone_size: few
v_call: TRBV27
cdr3_aa: CASSPLGGPDNYGYTF
cdr3_nt: TGTGCCAGCAGTCCCCTTGGGGGACCCGATAACTATGGCTACACCTTC

j_call: TRBJ2-7
d_call: NA
clone_size: NA
v_call: TRBV9
cdr3_aa: CASSRARGSSYEQYF
cdr3_nt: TGTGCCAGCAGCCGGGCGAGGGGTTCTTCCTACGAGCAGTACTTC

j_call: TRBJ1-2
d_call: NA
clone_size: NA
v_call: TRBV5-1
cdr3_aa: CASSWDTNYGYTF
cdr3_nt: TGCGCCAGCAGCTGGGATACCAACTATGGCTACACCTTC

j_call: TRBJ2-7
d_call: NA
clone_size: NA
v_call: TRBV30
cdr3_aa: CAWSGTVYEQYF
cdr3_nt: TGTGCCTGGAGTGGGACAGTCTACGAGCAGTACTTC

j_call: TRBJ2-7
d_call: NA
clone_size: NA
v_call: TRBV10-1
cdr3_aa: CASSVGRGNYEQYF
cdr3_nt: TGCGCCAGCAGTGTGGGCAGGGGCAACTACGAGCAGTACTTC

j_call: TRBJ1-1
d_call: TRBD1
clone_size: few
v_call: TRBV27
cdr3_aa: CASSLLTGDVRAFF
cdr3_nt: TGTGCCAGCAGTTTATTGACAGGGGACGTTCGAGCTTTCTTT

j_call: TRBJ2-7
d_call: TRBD1
clone_size: once
v_call: TRBV2
cdr3_aa: CASSDETGRYEQYF
cdr3_nt: TGTGCCAGCAGTGATGAGACAGGGCGGTACGAGCAGTACTTC

j_call: TRBJ1-5
d_call: NA
clone_size: NA
v_call: TRBV4-1
cdr3_aa: CASSQFGPEAQPQHF
cdr3_nt: TGCGCCAGCAGCCAATTTGGGCCGGAGGCGCAGCCCCAGCATTTT

j_call: TRBJ2-3
d_call: NA
clone_size: NA
v_call: TRBV5-1
cdr3_aa: CASSLPVGTDTQYF
cdr3_nt: TGCGCCAGCAGCTTACCGGTCGGGACAGATACGCAGTATTTT

j_call: TRBJ2-7
d_call: NA
clone_size: NA
v_call: TRBV12-5
cdr3_aa: CASGKDSLYEQYF
cdr3_nt: TGTGCTAGTGGTAAGGACAGCCTGTACGAGCAGTACTTC

j_call: TRBJ2-5
d_call: NA
clone_size: NA
v_call: TRBV30
cdr3_aa: CAWSVSVETQYF
cdr3_nt: TGTGCCTGGAGTGTATCCGTAGAGACCCAGTACTTC

j_call: TRBJ2-5
d_call: TRBD1
clone_size: NA
v_call: TRBV9
cdr3_aa: CASSVAGTGLQETQYF
cdr3_nt: TGTGCCAGCAGCGTAGCCGGGACAGGGTTACAAGAGACCCAGTACTTC

j_call: TRBJ2-3
d_call: NA
clone_size: NA
v_call: TRBV6-5
cdr3_aa: CASSYGWGDTQYF
cdr3_nt: TGTGCCAGCAGTTACGGGTGGGGAGATACGCAGTATTTT

j_call: TRBJ2-3
d_call: TRBD2
clone_size: NA
v_call: TRBV11-2
cdr3_aa: CASSDGTRPDTQYF
cdr3_nt: TGTGCCAGCAGCGACGGGACTAGACCAGATACGCAGTATTTT

j_call: TRBJ1-6
d_call: NA
clone_size: NA
v_call: TRBV7-9
cdr3_aa: CASSRRDINSPLHF
cdr3_nt: TGTGCCAGCAGCCGCCGGGACATAAATTCACCCCTCCACTTT

j_call: TRBJ2-5
d_call: TRBD2
clone_size: NA
v_call: TRBV5-6
cdr3_aa: CASSLGGGETQYF
cdr3_nt: TGTGCCAGCAGCTTGGGGGGGGGAGAGACCCAGTACTTC

j_call: TRBJ2-3
d_call: NA
clone_size: once
v_call: TRBV10-3
cdr3_aa: CAIRRETDTQYF
cdr3_nt: TGTGCCATCAGACGAGAAACAGATACGCAGTATTTT

j_call: TRBJ2-5
d_call: TRBD2
clone_size: NA
v_call: TRBV19
cdr3_aa: CASSSRLAGWEETQYF
cdr3_nt: TGTGCCAGTAGTAGTCGCCTAGCGGGGTGGGAAGAGACCCAGTACTTC

j_call: TRBJ1-5
d_call: NA
clone_size: NA
v_call: TRBV30
cdr3_aa: CAWSPYDNQPQHF
cdr3_nt: TGTGCCTGGAGTCCCTATGACAATCAGCCCCAGCATTTT

j_call: TRBJ2-7
d_call: TRBD1
clone_size: once
v_call: TRBV11-2
cdr3_aa: CASSLVGTGSYEQYF
cdr3_nt: TGTGCCAGCAGCTTAGTGGGGACAGGCTCCTACGAGCAGTACTTC

j_call: TRBJ1-5
d_call: NA
clone_size: NA
v_call: TRBV19
cdr3_aa: CASTDSGGHQPQHF
cdr3_nt: TGTGCCAGTACCGATTCCGGCGGGCATCAGCCCCAGCATTTT

j_call: TRBJ1-5
d_call: NA
clone_size: NA
v_call: TRBV4-1
cdr3_aa: CASSQVPGKEPQHF
cdr3_nt: TGCGCCAGCAGCCAAGTCCCTGGGAAGGAGCCCCAGCATTTT